One TCR beta chain is described in this entry. The sample belongs to a study of T cell responses to AZD1222 COVID-19 vaccine. Study overall: Second doses were pooled across both intervals (about 4 or about 12 weeks).

Germline V gives CDR1 MGHRA, CDR2 YSYEKL. V shed 5 bases and J shed 0 bases, with 17 bases lying between them. The CDR3 is 17 residues long. The repertoire was sequenced with immunoSEQ multiplex PCR; TCRdb's copy has only in-frame clones and lacks some. This sample has more than 150,000 clones, with almost 95% found just once. This chain uses TRBV4-1 with TRBJ2-4; D tentatively fits TRBD1 or TRBD2 (5 bases each). This sequence was found in an adult in good health. The sample here was peripheral blood, taken on day 0 of AZD1222 vaccination. The CDR3 loop is CASSEFRDPGAKNIQYF. Here the CDR3 DNA reads TGCGCCAGCAGCGAATTCCGGGACCCAGGAGCCAAAAACATTCAGTACTTC.